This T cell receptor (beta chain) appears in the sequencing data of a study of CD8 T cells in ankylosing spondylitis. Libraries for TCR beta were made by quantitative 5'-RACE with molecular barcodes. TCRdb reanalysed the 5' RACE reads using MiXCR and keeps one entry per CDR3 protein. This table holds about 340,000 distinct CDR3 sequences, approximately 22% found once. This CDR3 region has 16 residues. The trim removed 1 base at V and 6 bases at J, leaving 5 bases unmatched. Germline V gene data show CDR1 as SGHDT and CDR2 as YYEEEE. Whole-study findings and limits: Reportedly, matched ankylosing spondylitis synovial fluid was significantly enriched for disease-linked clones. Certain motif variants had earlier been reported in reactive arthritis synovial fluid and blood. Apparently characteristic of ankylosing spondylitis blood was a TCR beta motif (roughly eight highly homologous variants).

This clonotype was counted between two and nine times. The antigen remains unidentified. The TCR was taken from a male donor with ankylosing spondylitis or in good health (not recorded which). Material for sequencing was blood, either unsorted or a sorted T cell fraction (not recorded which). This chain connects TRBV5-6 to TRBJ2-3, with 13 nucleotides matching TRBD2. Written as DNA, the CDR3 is TGTGCCAGCAGCTTGTGGACTAGCGGGGGAATGGATACGCAGTATTTT. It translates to CASSLWTSGGMDTQYF. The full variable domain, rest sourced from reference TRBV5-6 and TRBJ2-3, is DAGVTQSPTHLIKTRGQQVTLRCSPKSGHDTVSWYQQALGQGPQFIFQYYEEEERQRGNFPDRFSGHQFPNYSSELNVNALLLGDSALYLCASSLWTSGGMDTQYFGPGTRLTVL.